This TCR beta chain originates from a study of control samples from healthy donors and cancer patients. Method: immunoSEQ multiplex PCR; TCRdb's copy keeps in-frame clones and lacks some. The sample carries around 120,000 clones, around 87% recorded once. The CDR3 runs 14 residues. Germline CDR1 is LGHDT and CDR2 is YNNKEL (reference sequence). With V trimmed by 8 bases and J by 6 bases, 9 bases remained unmatched. Sequencing used PBMCs. The origin of this receptor is a woman in her 50s with colorectal cancer. The rearrangement uses TRBV3-1 (or the pseudogene TRBV3-2) and TRBJ2-1; 8 bases agree with TRBD2. The CDR3 nucleotides are TGTGCCAGCGTTAGCGGGAAGAAGTCCAATGAGCAGTTCTTC. Translated: CASVSGKKSNEQFF.